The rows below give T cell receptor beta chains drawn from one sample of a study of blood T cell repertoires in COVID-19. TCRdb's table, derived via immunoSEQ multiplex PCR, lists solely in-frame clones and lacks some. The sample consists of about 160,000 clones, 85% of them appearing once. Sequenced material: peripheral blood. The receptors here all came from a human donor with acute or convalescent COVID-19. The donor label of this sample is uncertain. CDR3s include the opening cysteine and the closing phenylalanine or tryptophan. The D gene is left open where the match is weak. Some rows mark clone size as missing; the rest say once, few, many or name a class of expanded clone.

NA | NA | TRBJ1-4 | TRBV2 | TGTGCCAGCAGTGAACAGGGCCAACAGGTGTTTTTT | CASSEQGQQVFF
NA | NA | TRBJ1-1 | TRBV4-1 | TGCGCCAGCAGCCAAAGGGACCTAGCGGGTGAAGCTTTCTTT | CASSQRDLAGEAFF
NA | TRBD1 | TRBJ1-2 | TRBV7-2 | TGTGCCAGCAGCTCTCAGACAGGGCTAAACTATGGCTACACCTTC | CASSSQTGLNYGYTF
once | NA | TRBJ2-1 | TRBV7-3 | TGTGCCAGCAGCTTAAACAGGGCTGACAGTGAGCAGTTCTTC | CASSLNRADSEQFF
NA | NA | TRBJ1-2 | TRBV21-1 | TGTGCCAGCAGCAAAGTCCTGAAGACTCCGCGTCGGCGAGGTAGTAGGTTTGGCTACACCTTC | CASSKVLKTPRRRGSRFGYTF
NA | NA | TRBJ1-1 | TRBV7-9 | TGTGCCAGCAGCTTAGTGGGCGGGAGAGGAGCTTTCTTT | CASSLVGGRGAFF
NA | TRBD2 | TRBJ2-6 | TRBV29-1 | TGCAGCCCCCAGCGGGGCCCCTCTGGGGCCAACGTCCTGACTTTC | CSPQRGPSGANVLTF
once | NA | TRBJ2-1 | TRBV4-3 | TGCGCCAGCAGCCAGATTACTAGCAGCTCCTACAATGAGCAGTTCTTC | CASSQITSSSYNEQFF
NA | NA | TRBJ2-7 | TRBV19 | TGTGCCAGTAGTTCCGGCTACGAGCAGTACTTC | CASSSGYEQYF
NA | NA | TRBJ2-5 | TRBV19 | TGTGCCAGTAGTGGGGCGGAAGAGACCCAGTACTTC | CASSGAEETQYF
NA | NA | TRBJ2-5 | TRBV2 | TGTGCCAGCACCTCCCAAGGACGGGGAGAGACCCAGTACTTC | CASTSQGRGETQYF
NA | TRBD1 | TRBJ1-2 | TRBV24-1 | TGTGCCACCAGTGCCACGGGACAGGCCTATGGCTACACCTTC | CATSATGQAYGYTF
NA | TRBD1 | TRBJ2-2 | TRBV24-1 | TGTGCCACCACACAGGGGTCTTACACCGGGGAGCTGTTTTTT | CATTQGSYTGELFF
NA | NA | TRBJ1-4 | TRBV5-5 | TGTGCCAGCAACAGGCAAATAGCTAATGAAAAACTGTTTTTT | CASNRQIANEKLFF
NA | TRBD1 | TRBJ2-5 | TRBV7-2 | TGTGCCAGCAGCTTAGCAGGCAGGGGGGAGACCCAGTACTTC | CASSLAGRGETQYF
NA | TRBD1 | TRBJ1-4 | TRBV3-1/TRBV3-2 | TGTGCCAGCAGCCTCGTCCAGGGGGCGGGGATGAAACTGTTTTTT | CASSLVQGAGMKLFF
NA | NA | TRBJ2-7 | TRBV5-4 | TGTGCCAGCAGCCTTGCCGGAATAGCTTCCGAGCAGTACTTC | CASSLAGIASEQYF
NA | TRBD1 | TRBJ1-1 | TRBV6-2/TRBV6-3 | TGTGCCAGCAGTCGTCCGGGACAGGGAATTCTGAACACTGAAGCTTTCTTT | CASSRPGQGILNTEAFF
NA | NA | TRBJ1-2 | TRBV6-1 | TGTGCCAGCAGTGAGAGGAGTCGGAGGCAAGACTACACCTTC | CASSERSRRQDYTF
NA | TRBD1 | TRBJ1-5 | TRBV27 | TGTGCCAGCAGCGGGACAGGGGGCGTCAATCAGCCCCAGCATTTT | CASSGTGGVNQPQHF
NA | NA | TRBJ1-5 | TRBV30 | TGTGCCAGGGGGGAGCAGGGGCATCAGCCCCAGCATTTT | CARGEQGHQPQHF
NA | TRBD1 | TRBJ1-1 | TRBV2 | TGTGCCAGCAGGGCAGACAGGGGTAGGGCTGAAGCTTTCTTT | CASRADRGRAEAFF
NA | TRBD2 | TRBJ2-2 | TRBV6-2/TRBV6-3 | TGTGCCAGCAGTTACGGACTAGCGGGGGGAATCGCGAACACCGGGGAGCTGTTTTTT | CASSYGLAGGIANTGELFF
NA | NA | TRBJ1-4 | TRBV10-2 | TGCGCCAGCGGGAGTGGACCTAATGAAAAACTGTTTTTT | CASGSGPNEKLFF
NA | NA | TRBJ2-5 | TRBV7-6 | TGTGCCAGCAGCTTAGTAAGCGCTAAAGAGACCCAGTACTTC | CASSLVSAKETQYF
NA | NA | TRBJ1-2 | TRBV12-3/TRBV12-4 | TGTGCCAGCAGTTTAAACAGTAACTATGGCTACACCTTC | CASSLNSNYGYTF
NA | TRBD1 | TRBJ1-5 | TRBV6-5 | TGTGCCAGCAGGGCAGGGGGATTCGGCAATCAGCCCCAGCATTTT | CASRAGGFGNQPQHF
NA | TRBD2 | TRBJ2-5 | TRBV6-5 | TGTGCCAGCAGCCTTTTACGGGGGGGTGAAGAGACCCAGTACTTC | CASSLLRGGEETQYF
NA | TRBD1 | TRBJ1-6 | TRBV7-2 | TGTGCCAGCAGCTGGCAGGGGGTCCACTATAATTCACCCCTCCACTTT | CASSWQGVHYNSPLHF
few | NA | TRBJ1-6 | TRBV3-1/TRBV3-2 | TGTGCCAGCAGCCAAGGACAGACGGTGACATTACCCCTCCACTTT | CASSQGQTVTLPLHF
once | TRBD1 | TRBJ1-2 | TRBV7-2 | TGTACCAGCAGCATATTGACAGGGGCGGCCTCTGTCTATGGCTACACCTTC | CTSSILTGAASVYGYTF
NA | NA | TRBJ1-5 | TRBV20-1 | TGCAGTGCTAGTGGGCCAGGTTTATTTAGCAATCAGCCCCAGCATTTT | CSASGPGLFSNQPQHF
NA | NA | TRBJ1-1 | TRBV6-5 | TGTGCCAGCATCATCCCTCGGGGGGGATCCACTGAAGCTTTCTTT | CASIIPRGGSTEAFF
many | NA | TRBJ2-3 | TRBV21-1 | TGTGCCAGCAGCAAAGCCCTAAAGTGTAAAAAGCGGGGGGGTAGAACCACAGATACGCAGTATTTT | CASSKALKCKKRGGRTTDTQYF
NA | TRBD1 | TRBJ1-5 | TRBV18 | TGTGCCAGCTCACCATCCGGACAGGGCAATCAGCCCCAGCATTTT | CASSPSGQGNQPQHF
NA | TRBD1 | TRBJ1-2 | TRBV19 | TGTGCCAGTTCACACCGGGACAGGTTATTGGTCCATGGCTACACCTTC | CASSHRDRLLVHGYTF
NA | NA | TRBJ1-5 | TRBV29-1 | TGCAGCGTTGTAACCGGGACAAGGGGAAATCAGCCCCAGCATTTT | CSVVTGTRGNQPQHF
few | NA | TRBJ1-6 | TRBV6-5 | TGTGCCAGCAGTTACTCCTGGTCGGATAATTCACCCCTCCACTTT | CASSYSWSDNSPLHF
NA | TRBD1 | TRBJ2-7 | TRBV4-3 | TGCGCCAGCAGCCCCCGGGACAGGGGGCACTACGAGCAGTACTTC | CASSPRDRGHYEQYF
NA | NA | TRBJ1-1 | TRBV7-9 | TGTGCCAGCAGCTTACTCCCGGGTACGAACACTGAAGCTTTCTTT | CASSLLPGTNTEAFF
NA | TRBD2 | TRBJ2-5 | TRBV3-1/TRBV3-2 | TGTGCCAGCAGCCAATTGTTCGCGGGGGTTAAAGAGACCCAGTACTTC | CASSQLFAGVKETQYF
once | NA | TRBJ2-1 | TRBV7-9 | TGTGCCAGCAGCTTAGAGCGGACAGCTAACAATGAGCAGTTCTTC | CASSLERTANNEQFF
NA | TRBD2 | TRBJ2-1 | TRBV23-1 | TGCGCCAGCGGAAACACTAGCGGGGGGTCAAACTACAATGAGCAGTTCTTC | CASGNTSGGSNYNEQFF
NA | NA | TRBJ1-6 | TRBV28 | TGTGCCAGCAGTTTTACGGGGTTAAGGTATAATTCACCCCTCCACTTT | CASSFTGLRYNSPLHF
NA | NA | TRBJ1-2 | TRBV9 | TGTGCCAGCAGCTTCTCCGGGACAAGTAGCTATGGCTACACCTTC | CASSFSGTSSYGYTF
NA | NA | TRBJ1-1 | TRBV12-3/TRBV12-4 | TGTGCCAGCAGTTTTTCGGGGAACACTGAAGCTTTCTTT | CASSFSGNTEAFF
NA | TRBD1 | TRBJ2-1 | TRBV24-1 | TGTGCCACCAGTGTATCAGGGGGCCGGTATGAGCAGTTCTTC | CATSVSGGRYEQFF
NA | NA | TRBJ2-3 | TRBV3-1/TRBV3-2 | TGTGCCAGCAGCCAAGACACGGGTCTTAGCACAGATACGCAGTATTTT | CASSQDTGLSTDTQYF
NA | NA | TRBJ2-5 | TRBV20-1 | TGCAGTGCTAGTACAGGTTCCGAGACCCAGTACTTC | CSASTGSETQYF